This T cell receptor beta chain was identified in a study of T cell repertoires in cytomegalovirus infection. Germline V gene data show CDR1 as SGHRS and CDR2 as YFSETQ. Germline trimming cut 3 bases from V and 5 bases from J; bases unmatched to any gene: 6. This CDR3 is 15 amino acids long. Using its own MiXCR run on the reads, TCRdb lists one record per CDR3 protein. The sample has 700,000 to 850,000 distinct CDR3 sequences; about 31% are singletons. The study, taken as a whole, reports: HLA-C-restricted, CMV-specific TCR beta clonotypes were dominant ex vivo.

With respect to this clonotype: The target antigen is unknown.

This TCR was recovered from a human donor in good health (CMV status not recorded). Some clones in this sample may be carry-over from other donors' samples. V gene TRBV5-1 combines with J gene TRBJ1-1; 11 bases fit TRBD1. The starting material was cultured CD8+ T cells from PBMCs, obtained from culture after CMV antigen stimulation. The CDR3 region is CASSSDRGPWTEAFF. The CDR3 nucleotides read TGCGCCAGCAGCTCGGACAGGGGGCCTTGGACTGAAGCTTTCTTT.